This is a list of T cell receptor beta chains from one sample in a study of cytotoxic CD8 clonotypes in ibrutinib-treated CLL. Libraries were prepared by immunoSEQ multiplex PCR; TCRdb keeps only in-frame clonotypes and omits some of them. This table has 150,000 or so clones, approximately 85% appearing once. The sample here was PBMCs, taken after 24 months of ibrutinib treatment. These receptors all stem from a human donor with chronic lymphocytic leukemia. Both conserved end residues are part of each CDR3. A D gene is named only where the DNA matches it firmly. For some rows the clone size is stated as once, few or many, or as a class when expanded; others skip it.

. | . | TRBJ1-5 | TRBV9 | CASSRGGAGGGNQPQHF | TGTGCCAGCAGCAGGGGGGGAGCGGGTGGTGGCAATCAGCCCCAGCATTTT
. | . | TRBJ2-3 | TRBV7-9 | CASSLAFGPTDTQYF | TGTGCCAGCAGCTTAGCCTTCGGTCCTACAGATACGCAGTATTTT
. | . | TRBJ2-7 | TRBV9 | CASSVTAGSSYEQYF | TGTGCCAGCAGCGTGACAGCGGGTAGCTCCTACGAGCAGTACTTC
. | TRBD1 | TRBJ1-6 | TRBV4-3 | CASSPSSIGQGGHSPLHF | TGCGCCAGCAGCCCTTCGTCAATAGGACAGGGAGGTCATTCACCCCTCCACTTT
. | . | TRBJ1-5 | TRBV28 | CASRRYNQPQHF | TGTGCCAGCCGACGGTACAATCAGCCCCAGCATTTT
. | . | TRBJ1-1 | TRBV5-1 | CASSLEAGRNTEAFF | TGCGCCAGCAGCTTGGAGGCAGGGAGAAACACTGAAGCTTTCTTT
. | TRBD2 | TRBJ2-2 | TRBV2 | CASSRTSQAGELFF | TGTGCCAGCAGTAGGACTAGTCAGGCCGGGGAGCTGTTTTTT
once | . | TRBJ1-1 | TRBV2 | CASSELARDTEAFF | TGTGCCAGCAGTGAATTGGCCAGGGACACTGAAGCTTTCTTT
. | TRBD2 | TRBJ2-3 | TRBV7-2 | CASSLLIAGGRGTDTQYF | TGTGCCAGCAGCTTACTTATAGCGGGGGGGCGGGGCACAGATACGCAGTATTTT
. | . | TRBJ2-5 | TRBV28 | CASSGHAAAQETQYF | TGTGCCAGCAGTGGGCACGCGGCAGCTCAAGAGACCCAGTACTTC
. | . | TRBJ2-2 | TRBV9 | CASSVEPGPGELFF | TGTGCCAGCAGCGTTGAACCCGGGCCCGGGGAGCTGTTTTTT
. | . | TRBJ2-7 | TRBV15 | CATSRDPGRLYYEQYF | TGTGCCACCAGCAGAGATCCCGGACGGCTGTACTACGAGCAGTACTTC
. | TRBD2 | TRBJ2-1 | TRBV7-3 | CASSPRTSGIGNEQFF | TGTGCCAGCAGCCCTCGGACTAGCGGGATTGGAAATGAGCAGTTCTTC
. | . | TRBJ2-3 | TRBV4-1 | CASSQADFTDTQYF | TGCGCCAGCAGCCAAGCGGACTTCACAGATACGCAGTATTTT
. | . | TRBJ2-5 | TRBV14 | CASSPGVLRTQYF | TGTGCCAGCAGCCCCGGGGTGCTGCGGACCCAGTACTTC
. | TRBD1 | TRBJ1-4 | TRBV28 | CASSPSTGLNEKLFF | TGTGCCAGCAGTCCGTCGACAGGGCTAAATGAAAAACTGTTTTTT
. | . | TRBJ2-4 | TRBV27 | CASSRGLLAKNIQYF | TGTGCCAGCAGCCGGGGGCTTTTAGCCAAAAACATTCAGTACTTC
few | . | TRBJ2-1 | TRBV7-9 | CASSHEGPRFF | TGTGCCAGCAGCCATGAAGGGCCCCGTTTCTTC
once | . | TRBJ2-2 | TRBV11-3 | CASSLDPRNTGELFF | TGTGCCAGCAGCTTAGACCCGAGAAACACCGGGGAGCTGTTTTTT
. | . | TRBJ2-7 | TRBV28 | CASSLDGFEQYF | TGTGCCAGCAGTCTTGACGGATTCGAGCAGTACTTC
. | TRBD2 | TRBJ2-2 | TRBV4-2 | CASSQQYSGSVYTGELFF | TGTGCCAGCAGCCAACAATATAGCGGGAGTGTTTACACCGGGGAGCTGTTTTTT
. | . | TRBJ1-2 | TRBV6-5 | CASSSHRAVNYGYTF | TGTGCCAGCAGTTCGCACCGGGCGGTTAACTATGGCTACACCTTC
. | TRBD2 | TRBJ2-7 | TRBV5-4 | CASSLAGGGTNYEQYF | TGTGCCAGCAGCTTGGCCGGCGGGGGGACAAACTACGAGCAGTACTTC
. | TRBD2 | TRBJ2-2 | TRBV7-8 | CASSLVIGTSGRGTGELFF | TGTGCCAGCAGCTTAGTAATCGGGACTAGCGGGAGAGGCACCGGGGAGCTGTTTTTT
once | . | TRBJ1-2 | TRBV27 | CASQQLPGAGYGYTF | TGTGCCAGCCAACAACTACCCGGGGCCGGCTATGGCTACACCTTC
. | TRBD1 | TRBJ1-2 | TRBV28 | CASSGQGDGYTF | TGTGCCAGCAGCGGACAGGGAGACGGCTACACCTTC
. | TRBD2 | TRBJ2-4 | TRBV11-2 | CASSLLAGGLAKNIQYF | TGTGCCAGCAGCTTATTAGCGGGGGGGCTAGCCAAAAACATTCAGTACTTC
. | . | TRBJ1-5 | TRBV6-5 | CASRWAGASNQPQHF | TGTGCCAGCAGGTGGGCCGGAGCTAGCAATCAGCCCCAGCATTTT
. | . | TRBJ1-4 | TRBV2 | CASGQNEKLFF | TGTGCCAGCGGACAGAATGAAAAACTGTTTTTT
. | TRBD2 | TRBJ2-1 | TRBV29-1 | CSARTSTYNEQFF | TGCAGCGCCAGGACTAGCACCTACAATGAGCAGTTCTTC
few | . | TRBJ1-2 | TRBV30 | CASLRGAYGYTF | TGTGCCTCCCTCAGGGGAGCTTATGGCTACACCTTC
. | TRBD2 | TRBJ2-7 | TRBV10-3 | CAISGLAGASSYEQYF | TGTGCCATCAGTGGGTTAGCGGGGGCGAGCTCCTACGAGCAGTACTTC
. | . | TRBJ1-1 | TRBV7-9 | CASSSTPGREEAFF | TGTGCCAGCAGCTCAACTCCCGGACGGGAAGAAGCTTTCTTT
. | . | TRBJ2-7 | TRBV28 | CASFGTGGYEQYF | TGTGCCAGCTTCGGGACTGGGGGGTACGAGCAGTACTTC
. | TRBD1 | TRBJ1-3 | TRBV7-2 | CASSFQGGTGNTIYF | TGTGCCAGCAGCTTTCAGGGGGGAACTGGAAACACCATATATTTT
. | . | TRBJ2-6 | TRBV7-9 | CASTLGGGTRRGANVLTF | TGTGCCAGTACTCTCGGGGGTGGGACGCGGCGTGGGGCCAACGTCCTGACTTTC
few | TRBD2 | TRBJ2-7 | TRBV20-1 | CSATSGYEQYF | TGCAGTGCTACTAGCGGTTACGAGCAGTACTTC
. | TRBD1 | TRBJ2-7 | TRBV7-2 | CASSQPPRQGRHEQYF | TGTGCCAGCAGCCAACCCCCAAGACAGGGGAGACACGAGCAGTACTTC
few | TRBD1 | TRBJ2-4 | TRBV5-1 | CASSTDRAGIQYF | TGCGCCAGCAGCACTGACAGGGCCGGCATTCAGTACTTC
once | . | TRBJ1-5 | TRBV19 | CASSIGARRSNQPQHF | TGTGCCAGTAGTATCGGTGCCCGTCGTAGCAATCAGCCCCAGCATTTT
. | . | TRBJ2-5 | TRBV14 | CASSQDLAQGETQYF | TGTGCCAGCAGCCAAGATCTAGCCCAAGGGGAGACCCAGTACTTC
. | . | TRBJ1-1 | TRBV7-2 | CASSPRTSGKGWTEAFF | TGTGCCAGCAGCCCGAGAACCTCCGGGAAAGGGTGGACTGAAGCTTTCTTT
once | . | TRBJ1-1 | TRBV11-2 | CASSLDGANTEAFF | TGTGCCAGCAGCTTAGATGGGGCGAACACTGAAGCTTTCTTT
. | . | TRBJ1-2 | TRBV6-1 | CASSELFEGIAGYTF | TGTGCCAGCAGTGAGTTGTTTGAAGGGATTGCTGGCTACACCTTC
. | . | TRBJ1-2 | TRBV19 | CASSIGAGRSYGYTF | TGTGCCAGTAGTATAGGTGCGGGGAGAAGCTATGGCTACACCTTC